One T cell receptor beta chain is described in this entry. The antigen remains unidentified. This entry belongs to a study of T cell responses to AZD1222 COVID-19 vaccine. About the study: The study pooled second doses at about 4 or about 12 weeks. Study results and caveats: There were mostly white British donors and more females than males, and clonal diversity was possibly underestimated. Once two AZD1222 doses were given, Spike-specific TCR breadth and depth went up. Spike was spanned by vaccine-associated CD4 TCRs, with dominance at 160-218 and 743-854.

Germline V gene sequence: CDR1 LGHNA, CDR2 YSLEER. V shed 0 bases and J shed 8 bases, with 16 bases lying between them. The CDR3 spans 15 residues. Produced via immunoSEQ multiplex PCR; TCRdb's table is partial and in-frame only. The profile covers 90,000 to 150,000 clones, with approximately 93% appearing a single time and 4.5% taken by the ten largest. This clonotype was obtained from an adult in good health. The chain combines TRBV4-3 with TRBJ1-2; D is unclear. The sequencing here drew on peripheral blood, taken on day 0 of AZD1222 vaccination. Written as DNA, the CDR3 is TGCGCCAGCAGCCAAGATTACCAGATCCCCGGCGGCTACACCTTC. Its translation is CASSQDYQIPGGYTF.